Shown below are 6 T cell receptor beta chains from a single sample sequenced in a study of T-cell reconstitution after alpha-beta-depleted transplantation in children. Unique molecular identifiers featured in how the TCRbeta library was prepared. TCRdb itself ran the PCR reads through MiXCR, one entry per CDR3 protein. The sample has around 580,000 distinct CDR3 sequences, roughly 24% seen once. This sample comprised PBMCs, mostly from graft donor cells, obtained 360 days after TCRalphabeta/CD19-depleted stem cell transplant. All receptors derive from a boy less than two years old who had a stem cell transplant for acute myeloid leukemia, so the T cells may come from the graft donor.

The genes are TRBV6-4 and TRBJ2-2, with TRBD2 matching over 11 bases. CDR1 is MRHNA and CDR2 is SNTAGT in the germline V gene. J gave up 1 base and V 5 bases, and 6 bases lay outside the gene matches. This CDR3 region has 17 residues. The CDR3: CASSPYGTSGNTGELFF. CDR3 DNA: TGTGCCAGCAGTCCATATGGGACTAGCGGGAACACCGGGGAGCTGTTTTTT.

The chain recombines TRBV6-1 with TRBJ1-5; a possible D gene is TRBD1 (6 bases). CDR1 and CDR2 (germline): MNHNS, SASEGT. The CDR3 is 14 residues long. Trimming pared 4 bases from V and 3 bases from J, leaving 10 bases between. The CDR3 sequence: CASSGTGPNQPQHF. CDR3 nucleotide sequence: TGTGCCAGCAGTGGTACAGGGCCCAATCAGCCCCAGCATTTT.

The V gene is TRBV5-6, the J gene TRBJ2-1, with 12 positions matching TRBD2. Germline V CDR1 and CDR2: SGHDT, YYEEEE. CDR3 length equals 16 residues. After removal of 4 bases from V and 2 bases from J, the junction contained 4 bases not matched to a gene. The CDR3 nucleotides read TGTGCCAGCAGCGGAAGGACTAGCGGGGCCTACAATGAGCAGTTCTTC. Protein: CASSGRTSGAYNEQFF.

This chain links TRBV19 with TRBJ2-1; the D is unclear. CDR3 size: 13 residues. Germline CDR1 and CDR2: LNHDA and SQIVND (reference sequence). The CDR3 is CVTSDHAKFEQFF. The CDR3 DNA sequence: TGTGTCACTTCGGACCACGCTAAGTTTGAGCAGTTCTTC.

Ten or more counts support this clonotype. The chain has TRBV20-1 and TRBJ1-2; 8 nucleotides line up with TRBD1. V lost 8 bases, J lost 9 bases, and 8 bases stayed unmatched. The CDR3 has 11 residues. Per germline, CDR1 DFQATT and CDR2 SNEGSKA (reference sequence). The CDR3 region has the DNA TGCAGTACCAGGGGGCCGAGGAGCTACACCTTC. It specifies CSTRGPRSYTF.

This clonotype appeared many times. The chain recombines TRBV7-2 with TRBJ2-1; 10 nucleotides match TRBD2. The CDR3 has 17 amino acids. V shed 0 bases, J shed 4 bases, and the junction held 6 bases outside the gene matches. Looked up from germline, CDR1 is SGHTA and CDR2 is FQGNSA. In nucleotides, the CDR3 is TGTGCCAGCAGCTTAGCCGTAGGACTAGCGGAATACAATGAGCAGTTCTTC. Translation: CASSLAVGLAEYNEQFF.